What follows is one TCR beta chain and its context. Trimming left V 0 bases short and J 6 bases short, with 12 bases between. This CDR3 has 14 residues. Germline loops: CDR1 SGHDT, CDR2 YYEEEE. Exposure to brentuximab vedotin varied, and each patient had relapsed following autologous stem cell transplantation. Thawed PBMCs underwent magnetic negative selection to obtain purified CD8+ T cells. Libraries were prepared by immunoSEQ multiplex PCR; TCRdb keeps only in-frame clonotypes and omits some of them. The data show 5,000 or so clones, over 65% seen once. The data are from a study of PD-1 blockade in classical Hodgkin lymphoma.

V and J are TRBV5-6 and TRBJ1-1, with a weak D call TRBD1 (5 bases). The receptor's source is a human donor with classical Hodgkin lymphoma. The sequencing here drew on CD8+ T cells from blood, taken at baseline. The CDR3 here is CASSLEGRMAEAFF. DNA of the CDR3: TGTGCCAGCAGCTTGGAGGGGCGGATGGCTGAAGCTTTCTTT.